The following is a TCR beta chain sequence with its context. What it binds is unknown. This sample is drawn from a study of CD8 T cells in Susac syndrome. Whole-study findings and limits: The number of individuals included in the study's TCR sequencing and HLA analysis was acknowledged as relatively small.

It was with random hexamers that roughly 0.45 to 1 ug RNA was reverse transcribed. Amplification of TCR beta CDR3 across 54 Vbeta and 13 Jbeta was performed with immunoSEQ multiplex PCR. TCRdb independently ran MiXCR on the immunoSEQ multiplex PCR reads; one entry per CDR3 protein. The repertoire includes around 190,000 distinct CDR3 sequences, 85% to 95% of them detected once, and approximately 0.094% sits in the top ten. Blood CD8+ and CD4+ T cells underwent high-throughput TCR beta sequencing. TEMRA cells were FACS-enriched, with CD8+ and CD4+ T cells isolated negatively. The sequence derives from a human donor in good health. The sample was CD4+ T cells from PBMCs.

The CDR3 protein is CASSLNWEHASYNEQFF. In nucleotides, the CDR3 is TGTGCCAGCAGTTTGAACTGGGAGCATGCCTCCTACAATGAGCAGTTCTTC. V usage is TRBV27 and J usage is TRBJ2-1; perhaps TRBD2 as D (5 bases). Trimming removed 3 bases at V and 0 bases at J, with 15 bases between. CDR3 length: 17 amino acids. CDR1 MNHEY and CDR2 SMNVEV come from the germline V gene (reference sequence).